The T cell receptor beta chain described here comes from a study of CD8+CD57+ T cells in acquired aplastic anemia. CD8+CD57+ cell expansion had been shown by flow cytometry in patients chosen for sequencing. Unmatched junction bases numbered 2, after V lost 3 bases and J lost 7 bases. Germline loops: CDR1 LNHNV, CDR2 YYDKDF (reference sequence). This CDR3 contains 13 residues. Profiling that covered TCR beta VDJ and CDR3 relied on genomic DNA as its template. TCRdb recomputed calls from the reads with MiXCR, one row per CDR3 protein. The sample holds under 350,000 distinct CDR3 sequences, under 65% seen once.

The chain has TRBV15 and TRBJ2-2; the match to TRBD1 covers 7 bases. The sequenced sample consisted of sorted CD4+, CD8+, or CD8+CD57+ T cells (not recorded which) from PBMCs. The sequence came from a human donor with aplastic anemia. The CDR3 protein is CATSRRTGGELFF. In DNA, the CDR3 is TGTGCCACCAGCAGGCGGACAGGCGGGGAGCTGTTTTTT.